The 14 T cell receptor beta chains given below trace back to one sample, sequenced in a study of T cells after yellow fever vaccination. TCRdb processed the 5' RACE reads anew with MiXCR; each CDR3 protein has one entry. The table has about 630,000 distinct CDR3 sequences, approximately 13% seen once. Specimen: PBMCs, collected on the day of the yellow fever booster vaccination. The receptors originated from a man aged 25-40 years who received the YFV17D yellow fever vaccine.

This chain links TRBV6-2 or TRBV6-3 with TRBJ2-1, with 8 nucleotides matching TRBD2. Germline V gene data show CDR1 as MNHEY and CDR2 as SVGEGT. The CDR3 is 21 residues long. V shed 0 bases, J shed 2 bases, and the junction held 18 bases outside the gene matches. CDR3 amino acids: CASSYSKLVAGRYPTYNEQFF. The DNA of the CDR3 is TGTGCCAGCAGTTACTCGAAGTTGGTAGCGGGGCGGTACCCTACCTACAATGAGCAGTTCTTC.

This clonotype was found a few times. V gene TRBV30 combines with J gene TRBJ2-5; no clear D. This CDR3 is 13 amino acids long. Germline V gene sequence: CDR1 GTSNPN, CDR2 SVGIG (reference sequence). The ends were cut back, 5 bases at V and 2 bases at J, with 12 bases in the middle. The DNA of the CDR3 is TGTGCCTGGGGGCGAGTATCTCAAGAGACCCAGTACTTC. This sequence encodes CAWGRVSQETQYF.

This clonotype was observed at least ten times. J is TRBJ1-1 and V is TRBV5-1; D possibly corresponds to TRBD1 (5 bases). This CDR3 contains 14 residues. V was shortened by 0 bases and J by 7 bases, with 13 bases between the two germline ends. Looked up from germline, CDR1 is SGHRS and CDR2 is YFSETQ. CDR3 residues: CASSLGQPDGEAFF. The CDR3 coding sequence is TGCGCCAGCAGCTTGGGACAGCCTGACGGTGAAGCTTTCTTT.

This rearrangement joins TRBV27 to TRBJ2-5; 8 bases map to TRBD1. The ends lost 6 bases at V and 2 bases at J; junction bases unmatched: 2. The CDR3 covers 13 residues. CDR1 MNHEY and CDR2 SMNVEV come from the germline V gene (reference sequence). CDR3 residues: CASRGTGQETQYF. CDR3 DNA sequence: TGTGCCAGCAGAGGGACAGGACAAGAGACCCAGTACTTC.

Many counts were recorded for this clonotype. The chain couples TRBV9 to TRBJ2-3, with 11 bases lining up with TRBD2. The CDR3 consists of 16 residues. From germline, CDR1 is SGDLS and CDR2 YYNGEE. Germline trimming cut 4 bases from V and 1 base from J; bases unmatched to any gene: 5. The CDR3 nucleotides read TGTGCCAGCAGCCCCCCGGGACTAGCGGGCACAGATACGCAGTATTTT. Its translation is CASSPPGLAGTDTQYF.

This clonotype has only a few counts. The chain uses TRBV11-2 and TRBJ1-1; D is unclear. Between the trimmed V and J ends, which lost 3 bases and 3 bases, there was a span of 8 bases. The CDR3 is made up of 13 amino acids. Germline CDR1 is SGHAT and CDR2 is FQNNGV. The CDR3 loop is CASSFGVDTEAFF. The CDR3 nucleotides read TGTGCCAGCAGCTTTGGAGTGGACACTGAAGCTTTCTTT.

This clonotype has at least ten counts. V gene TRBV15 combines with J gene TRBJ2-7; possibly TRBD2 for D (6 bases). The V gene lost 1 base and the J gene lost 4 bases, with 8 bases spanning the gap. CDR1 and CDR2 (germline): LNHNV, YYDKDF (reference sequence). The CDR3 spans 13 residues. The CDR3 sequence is CATSRGGRYEQYF. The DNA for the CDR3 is TGTGCCACCAGCAGAGGGGGGAGGTACGAGCAGTACTTC.

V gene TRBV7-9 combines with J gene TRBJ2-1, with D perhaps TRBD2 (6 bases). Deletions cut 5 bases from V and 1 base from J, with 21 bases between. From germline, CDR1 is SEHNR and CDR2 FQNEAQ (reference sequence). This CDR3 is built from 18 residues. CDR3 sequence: CASSAGLLRGRSYNEQFF. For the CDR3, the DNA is TGTGCCAGCAGCGCGGGACTCCTTAGGGGAAGATCCTACAATGAGCAGTTCTTC. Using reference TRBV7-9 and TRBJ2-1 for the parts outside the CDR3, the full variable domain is DTGVSQNPRHKITKRGQNVTFRCDPISEHNRLYWYRQTLGQGPEFLTYFQNEAQLEKSRLLSDRFSAERPKGSFSTLEIQRTEQGDSAMYLCASSAGLLRGRSYNEQFFGPGTRLTVL.

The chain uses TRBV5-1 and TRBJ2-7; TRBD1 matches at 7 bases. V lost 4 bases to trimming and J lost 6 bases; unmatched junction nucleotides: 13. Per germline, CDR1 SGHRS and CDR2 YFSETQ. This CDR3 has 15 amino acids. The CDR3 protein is CASSTSRTGGGEQYF. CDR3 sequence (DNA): TGCGCCAGCAGCACCTCCAGGACAGGTGGGGGCGAGCAGTACTTC.

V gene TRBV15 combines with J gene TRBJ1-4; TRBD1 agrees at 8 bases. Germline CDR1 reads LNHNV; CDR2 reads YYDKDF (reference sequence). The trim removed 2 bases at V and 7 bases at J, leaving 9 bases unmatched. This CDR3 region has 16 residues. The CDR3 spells CATSRNALTGAEKLFF. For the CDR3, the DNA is TGTGCCACCAGCAGAAACGCCCTGACAGGGGCTGAAAAACTGTTTTTT.

The DNA for the CDR3 is TGTGCCAGCAGCTCAAAAGCCGGGACTAGCGGGAGGGGTGAGCAGTTCTTC. Translated: CASSSKAGTSGRGEQFF. The chain combines TRBV5-6 with TRBJ2-1; TRBD2 aligns across 16 bases. The CDR3 spans 17 residues. Trimming took 3 bases from V and 9 from J; bases not matched to a gene: 9. From germline, CDR1 is SGHDT and CDR2 YYEEEE.

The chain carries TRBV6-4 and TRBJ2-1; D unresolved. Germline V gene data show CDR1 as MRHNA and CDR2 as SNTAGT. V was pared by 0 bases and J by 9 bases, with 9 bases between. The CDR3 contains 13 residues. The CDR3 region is CASSDSALGEQFF. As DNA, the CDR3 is TGTGCCAGCAGTGACTCAGCGCTCGGTGAGCAGTTCTTC.

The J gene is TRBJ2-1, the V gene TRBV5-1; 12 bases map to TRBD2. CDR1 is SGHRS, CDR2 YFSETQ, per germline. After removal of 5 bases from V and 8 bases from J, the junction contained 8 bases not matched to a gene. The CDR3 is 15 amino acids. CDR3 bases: TGCGCCAGCAGTGCTAGCGGGAGGGCCTTGGATGAGCAGTTCTTC. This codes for CASSASGRALDEQFF.

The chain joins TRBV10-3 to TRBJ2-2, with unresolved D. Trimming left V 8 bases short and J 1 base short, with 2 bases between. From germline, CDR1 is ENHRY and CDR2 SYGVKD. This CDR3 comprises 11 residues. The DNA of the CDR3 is TGTGCCATCGTGAACACCGGGGAGCTGTTTTTT. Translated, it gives CAIVNTGELFF.